This T cell receptor beta chain was profiled in a study of shared clonotypes between healthy human individuals. Study conclusions and caveats: Estimated richness was generally greater in naive than memory subsets. The study found roughly 5% of naive CD4 clonotypes shared across a few donors.

Naive CD8 isolation took CD45RO-negative cells positively selected for CCR7 and excluded terminally differentiated effector memory CD45RA+ cells. Regarding this clone: What it recognizes is unknown.

CDR1 and CDR2 (germline): SGDLS, YYNGEE. Trimming shortened V by 0 bases and J by 8 bases, and 11 bases separated the two germline ends. The CDR3 runs to 13 residues. Deep-level settings were used for running the assay. Some clones are missing from TCRdb's copy, which holds only in-frame ones; the method was immunoSEQ multiplex PCR. The repertoire includes around 2,000,000 clones, 85% to 95% of them detected once, and about 1.8% sits in the top ten. Sequenced sample: naive CD8+ T cells from PBMCs. The chain combines TRBV9 with TRBJ1-1; D might be TRBD1 (5 bases). The receptor was isolated from a man aged 18 to 35 in good health. Some clones in this sample may be carry-over from other donors' samples. CDR3: CASSVVGQGEAFF. The CDR3 nucleotides are TGTGCCAGCAGCGTAGTAGGCCAGGGAGAAGCTTTCTTT.